The 4 T cell receptor beta chains in this list originate from one sample, sequenced in a study of CD8 T cells in ankylosing spondylitis listed by TCRdb under 2017. Library generation was performed with 5' RACE. Sequencing used an Illumina HiSeq 2500. TCRdb reworked the public reads: Q25 trimming with fastp, MiXCR clone assembly, productive beta chains retained. A single entry per CDR3 protein holds the most common genes and DNA from its merged rows. This sample comprises about 240,000 distinct CDR3 sequences, more than 20% of them detected only once. The ten largest clones add up to roughly 0.6% of the sample. Sequenced material: blood, either unsorted or a sorted T cell fraction (not recorded which). Receptors originate from a male donor with ankylosing spondylitis or in good health (not recorded which).

This chain connects TRBV20-1 to TRBJ2-1; no definite D call. CDR3 length equals 13 residues. Germline V gene sequence: CDR1 DFQATT, CDR2 SNEGSKA (reference sequence). The V end was cut by 7 bases, the J end by 4 bases, with 14 bases between. The CDR3 spells CSGTPDGYNEQFF. In nucleotides, the CDR3 is TGCAGTGGCACCCCCGACGGATACAATGAGCAGTTCTTC.

This clonotype occurred many times. The V gene is TRBV30, the J gene TRBJ2-3, with D perhaps matching TRBD1 (5 bases). V was pared by 5 bases and J by 9 bases, with 15 bases between. CDR3 size: 12 residues. Germline V gene data show CDR1 as GTSNPN and CDR2 as SVGIG (reference sequence). The CDR3 DNA reads as TGTGCCTGGGGAATACCCCAGGGAACGCAGTATTTT. Amino acid sequence: CAWGIPQGTQYF.

This clonotype came up a few times. The chain links TRBV20-1 to TRBJ2-3, with 9 nucleotides matching TRBD2. CDR1 is DFQATT, CDR2 SNEGSKA, per germline (reference sequence). Losses at the gene ends were 0 bases for V and 5 bases for J; bases not matched to a gene: 6. The CDR3 has 15 residues. The CDR3 sequence is CSARDPLAGRDTQYF. The DNA of the CDR3 is TGCAGTGCTAGAGATCCCCTAGCGGGGAGAGATACGCAGTATTTT.

This clonotype was seen repeatedly, ten times or more. The chain combines TRBV11-2 with TRBJ2-2, with unresolved D. From germline, CDR1 is SGHAT and CDR2 FQNNGV. The CDR3 has 14 residues. Trimming stripped 3 bases from V and 5 bases from J, with 10 bases between. CDR3 in DNA: TGTGCCAGCAGCTTGCAGGTCGGGACCGGGGAGCTGTTTTTT. This translates into CASSLQVGTGELFF.